Described below is a single T cell receptor (beta chain) sequence and its context. The antigen is unknown. The record originates from a study of beta chain features in type 1 diabetes. Sorted CD4+ subsets: naive, central memory, regulatory, stem cell-like memory (CD45RO/CCR7/CD25/CD127/CD95/CD27 panel). Sequenced material consisted of expressed TCRB transcripts (all of the isolated RNA was reverse transcribed). Method: immunoSEQ multiplex PCR; TCRdb's copy keeps in-frame clones and lacks some. The table has about 660,000 clones, over 12% seen once; the top ten hold roughly 0.04%. Per germline, CDR1 SEHNR and CDR2 FQNEAQ (reference sequence). This CDR3 is built from 14 residues. The ends were cut back, 5 bases at V and 1 base at J, with 11 bases in the middle. Regarding the study as a whole: Moderate but significant shortening of TCRB CDR3s was recorded in all four CD4+ subsets from Type 1 diabetes patients. The similarity of naive, central memory and Treg TCRB repertoires appeared greater among patients than among healthy donors. PCR might preferentially amplify shorter templates, equally in patients and controls.

The clonotype originates from a man aged 18 to 30 with type 1 diabetes. The rearrangement joins TRBV7-9 to TRBJ1-1; D gene ambiguous. Sequencing used naive CD4+ T cells from blood. The CDR3 DNA reads TGTGCCAGCAGCCGGTCGGGAGGGAACACTGAAGCTTTCTTT. It codes for CASSRSGGNTEAFF.